The 20 T cell receptor beta chains below were found in one sample sequenced in a study of cytomegalovirus exposure and HLA in healthy donors. Sequenced by immunoSEQ multiplex PCR; TCRdb stores in-frame clones only, minus some. The sample lists a few hundred thousand clones, about 90% occurring once. The sequencing sample was made of PBMCs. These receptors were taken from a woman under 30 in good health and CMV-seronegative.

The chain couples TRBV10-3 to TRBJ1-6; 10 bases agree with TRBD1. Germline V lookup: CDR1 ENHRY, CDR2 SYGVKD. Trimming removed 4 bases from V and 8 bases from J; junction bases left unmatched: 5. There are 15 residues in the CDR3. CDR3 protein: CAISGDRGWDSPLHF. CDR3 DNA sequence: TGTGCCATCAGTGGGGACAGGGGTTGGGATTCACCCCTCCACTTT.

The rearrangement uses TRBV19 and TRBJ1-5, with 7 positions matching TRBD1. The CDR3 has 14 residues. J was trimmed by 5 bases and V by 5 bases; bases with no gene match: 6. Germline V gene sequence: CDR1 LNHDA, CDR2 SQIVND (reference sequence). The CDR3 DNA follows: TGTGCCAGTAGTCCCTACAGGGGTGATCAGCCCCAGCATTTT. Translated: CASSPYRGDQPQHF.

The gene calls are TRBV2 and TRBJ2-7; 9 bases line up with TRBD2. The V segment lost 11 bases and the J segment 2 bases; nucleotides outside the gene matches: 7. The germline V gene has CDR1 SNHLY and CDR2 FYNNEI. CDR3 size: 13 residues. CDR3 sequence: CAGRSSGAYEQYF. In nucleotides, the CDR3 is TGTGCCGGCCGATCTAGCGGGGCCTACGAGCAGTACTTC.

The CDR3 here is CASSSDRDGYTF. In nucleotides, the CDR3 is TGCGCCAGCAGCTCTGACAGGGATGGCTACACCTTC. The chain recombines TRBV5-1 with TRBJ1-2, with 7 nucleotides matching TRBD1. After removal of 3 bases from V and 6 bases from J, the junction contained 2 bases not matched to a gene. This CDR3 comprises 12 residues. Per the germline V gene, CDR1 is SGHRS and CDR2 is YFSETQ.

The CDR3 loop reads CASSQTTGGNTGELFF. CDR3 coding DNA: TGTGCCAGCAGCCAGACAACAGGGGGTAACACCGGGGAGCTGTTTTTT. V usage is TRBV28 and J usage is TRBJ2-2; 8 positions match TRBD1. The CDR3 is 16 residues long. CDR1 MDHEN and CDR2 SYDVKM come from the germline V gene. V trimming: 6 bases; J trimming: 2 bases; junction bases outside the gene matches: 8.

The V gene is TRBV7-9, the J gene TRBJ1-1; D may be TRBD1 (5 bases). Per the germline V gene, CDR1 is SEHNR and CDR2 is FQNEAQ (reference sequence). The V gene lost 7 bases and the J gene lost 3 bases, with 18 bases spanning the gap. The CDR3 totals 15 residues. This chain's CDR3 is CASTKTGGVDTEAFF. CDR3 DNA sequence: TGTGCCAGCACCAAAACCGGGGGGGTGGACACTGAAGCTTTCTTT.

The chain joins TRBV2 to TRBJ2-3; 9 bases agree with TRBD1. Trimming took 6 bases from V and 3 from J; bases not matched to a gene: 7. Germline V gene data show CDR1 as SNHLY and CDR2 as FYNNEI. This CDR3 is built from 15 residues. The CDR3 nucleotides are TGTGCCAGCAGCTCCGGGACAGGGAAGACAGATACGCAGTATTTT. It codes for CASSSGTGKTDTQYF. Based on the CDR3 plus reference TRBV2 and TRBJ2-3, the full variable domain is EPEVTQTPSHQVTQMGQEVILRCVPISNHLYFYWYRQILGQKVEFLVSFYNNEISEKSEIFDDQFSVERPDGSNFTLKIRSTKLEDSAMYFCASSSGTGKTDTQYFGPGTRLTVL.

This clone has a handful of counts. The V and J genes are TRBV10-3 and TRBJ1-2; D remains unclear. Germline V lookup: CDR1 ENHRY, CDR2 SYGVKD. V was pared by 0 bases and J by 6 bases, with 11 bases between. This CDR3 has 14 amino acids. The CDR3 DNA reads as TGTGCCATCAGTGAGTCGACCGGGGTGGATGGCTACACCTTC. Translating gives CAISESTGVDGYTF.

This chain joins TRBV7-2 and TRBJ2-6, with 7 bases fitting TRBD2. The germline V gene encodes CDR1 SGHTA and CDR2 FQGNSA. The V and J ends lost 6 bases and 4 bases, in that order; junction bases with no gene match: 9. The CDR3 runs to 16 residues. This CDR3 is CASRPGGSAGANVLTF. In DNA form, the CDR3 reads TGTGCCAGCAGGCCGGGGGGATCGGCGGGGGCCAACGTCCTGACTTTC.

The V gene is TRBV4-1, the J gene TRBJ1-2, with TRBD1 matching 10 bases. There are 17 residues in the CDR3. V was clipped by 4 bases and J by 4 bases; unmatched bases: 12. Germline V gene lookup returns CDR1 MGHRA and CDR2 YSYEKL. Here the CDR3 DNA reads TGCGCCAGCAGCCCAACAGTGCCGGGACAGGGGACCTATGGCTACACCTTC. Protein: CASSPTVPGQGTYGYTF.

This clone was seen a single time. The chain carries TRBV4-3 and TRBJ2-1; 12 bases are a match to TRBD2. V trimming: 4 bases; J trimming: 4 bases; junction bases outside the gene matches: 8. CDR1 is LGHNA, CDR2 YSLEER, per germline. The CDR3 loop spans 17 amino acids. CDR3 sequence reads: CASSPLLAGGRYNEQFF. CDR3 nucleotide sequence: TGCGCCAGCAGCCCGTTACTAGCGGGGGGACGTTACAATGAGCAGTTCTTC.

The V gene is TRBV6-5, the J gene TRBJ1-5; D not certain. Germline V gene data show CDR1 as MNHEY and CDR2 as SVGAGI. This CDR3 is built from 14 residues. V lost 6 bases and J lost 1, with 10 bases in between. CDR3 DNA sequence: TGTGCCAGCAGCAGGATCTGGAGCAATCAGCCCCAGCATTTT. It yields the protein CASSRIWSNQPQHF.

In this sample, this clone turned up once. The chain employs TRBV2 and TRBJ2-1; 10 nucleotides match TRBD1. This CDR3 contains 15 residues. The J segment lost 4 bases and the V segment lost 4 bases, leaving 4 bases of the junction unmatched. The germline V gene has CDR1 SNHLY and CDR2 FYNNEI. The CDR3 DNA reads as TGTGCCAGCAGTGCGGACAGGGGGTTGTACAATGAGCAGTTCTTC. Its protein product is CASSADRGLYNEQFF.

The V and J genes are TRBV19 and TRBJ2-4, with a possible D match to TRBD2 (6 bases). V shed 1 base and J shed 0 bases, with 10 bases lying between them. This CDR3 has 16 amino acids. Germline assignment: CDR1 LNHDA and CDR2 SQIVND (reference sequence). Here the CDR3 DNA reads TGTGCCAGTAGTATAGGCGGGGTTTTAGCCAAAAACATTCAGTACTTC. This codes for CASSIGGVLAKNIQYF. The whole variable domain, remainder taken from reference TRBV19 and TRBJ2-4, is DGGITQSPKYLFRKEGQNVTLSCEQNLNHDAMYWYRQDPGQGLRLIYYSQIVNDFQKGDIAEGYSVSREKKESFPLTVTSAQKNPTAFYLCASSIGGVLAKNIQYFGAGTRLSVL.

The chain joins TRBV5-1 to TRBJ1-6, with 8 bases lining up with TRBD1. V shed 0 bases, J shed 0 bases, and the junction held 5 bases outside the gene matches. There are 18 residues in the CDR3. Germline CDR1 reads SGHRS; CDR2 reads YFSETQ. The CDR3 sequence: CASSLGDRGSSYNSPLHF. CDR3 nucleotides: TGCGCCAGCAGCTTGGGAGACAGGGGAAGCTCCTATAATTCACCCCTCCACTTT.

CDR3 sequence (DNA): TGCAGCGCTGGCGGAAGGTCTAGCACAGATACGCAGTATTTT. Translation gives CSAGGRSSTDTQYF. The V call is TRBV29-1, the J call TRBJ2-3, with D uncertain. The germline gives CDR1 SQVTM, CDR2 ANQGSEA. This CDR3 has 14 amino acids. V was cut by 7 bases and J by 0 bases, with 14 bases left in between.

The chain uses TRBV2 and TRBJ2-2, with 9 bases that match TRBD1. Losses at the gene ends were 7 bases for V and 6 bases for J; bases not matched to a gene: 6. The length of the CDR3 is 14 residues. Per the germline V gene, CDR1 is SNHLY and CDR2 is FYNNEI. CDR3 bases: TGTGCCAGCATCCCGGGACAGGGACCCGGGGAGCTGTTTTTT. This sequence encodes CASIPGQGPGELFF.

The chain is built from TRBV27 and TRBJ1-1, with D unclear. The CDR3 consists of 14 residues. The germline V gene encodes CDR1 MNHEY and CDR2 SMNVEV (reference sequence). Trimming left V 3 bases short and J 8 bases short, with 16 bases between. The DNA of the CDR3 is TGTGCCAGCAGTTTCGTATCGGGTGCAAGGGAAGCTTTCTTT. This gives the protein CASSFVSGAREAFF.

In this sample, this clone turned up once. This chain connects TRBV15 to TRBJ1-1; D gene ambiguous. Germline V gene data show CDR1 as LNHNV and CDR2 as YYDKDF (reference sequence). Trimming removed 3 bases from V and 1 base from J, with 6 bases in between. The CDR3 sequence is 13 residues long. This CDR3 is CATSSGRNTEAFF. The CDR3 DNA follows: TGTGCCACCAGCAGTGGGAGGAACACTGAAGCTTTCTTT.

The genes are TRBV4-1 and TRBJ2-4, with 9 bases fitting TRBD1. Germline CDR1 reads MGHRA; CDR2 reads YSYEKL. The CDR3 is 16 amino acids. V shed 4 bases, J shed 6 bases, and the junction held 10 bases outside the gene matches. The CDR3 reads CASSLNSDRGLNIQYF. The CDR3 DNA follows: TGCGCCAGCAGCCTGAACTCGGACAGGGGATTAAACATTCAGTACTTC.